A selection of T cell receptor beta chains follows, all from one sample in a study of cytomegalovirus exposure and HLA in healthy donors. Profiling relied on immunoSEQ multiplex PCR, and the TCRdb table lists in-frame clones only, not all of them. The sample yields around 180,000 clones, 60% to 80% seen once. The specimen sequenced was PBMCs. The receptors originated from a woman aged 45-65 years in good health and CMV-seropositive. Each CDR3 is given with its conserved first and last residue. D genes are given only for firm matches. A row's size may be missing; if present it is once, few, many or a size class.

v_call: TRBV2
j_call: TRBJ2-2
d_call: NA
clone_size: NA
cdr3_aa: CASSEAFGGTGELFF
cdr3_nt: TGTGCCAGCAGTGAAGCCTTCGGGGGCACCGGGGAGCTGTTTTTT

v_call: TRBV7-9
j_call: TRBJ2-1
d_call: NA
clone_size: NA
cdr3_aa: CASETGQLYNEQFF
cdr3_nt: TGTGCCAGTGAGACTGGCCAACTATACAATGAGCAGTTCTTC

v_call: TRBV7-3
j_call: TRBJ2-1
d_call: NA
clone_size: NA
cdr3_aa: CASSLHPPGQGTYNEQFF
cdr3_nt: TGTGCCAGCAGCCTACACCCCCCGGGGCAGGGGACCTACAATGAGCAGTTCTTC

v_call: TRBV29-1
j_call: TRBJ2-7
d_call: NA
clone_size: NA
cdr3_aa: CSVGGRGQAGGEQYF
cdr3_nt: TGCAGCGTTGGGGGCCGGGGACAGGCGGGGGGGGAGCAGTACTTC

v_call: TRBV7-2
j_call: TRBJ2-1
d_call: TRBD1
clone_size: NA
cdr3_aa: CASSLNDRGHEQFF
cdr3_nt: TGTGCCAGCAGCTTAAACGACAGGGGGCATGAGCAGTTCTTC

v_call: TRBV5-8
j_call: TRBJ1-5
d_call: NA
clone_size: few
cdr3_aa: CASSLGGTVRQPQHF
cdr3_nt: TGTGCCAGCAGCTTGGGGGGGACTGTCCGCCAGCCCCAGCATTTT

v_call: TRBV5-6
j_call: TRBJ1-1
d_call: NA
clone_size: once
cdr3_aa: CASSLETVSRNTEAFF
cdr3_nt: TGTGCCAGCAGCTTGGAGACAGTTTCCCGGAACACTGAAGCTTTCTTT

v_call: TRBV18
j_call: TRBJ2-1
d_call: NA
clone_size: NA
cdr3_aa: CASRDIVDYEQFF
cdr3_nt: TGTGCCAGCCGGGACATCGTAGACTATGAGCAGTTCTTC

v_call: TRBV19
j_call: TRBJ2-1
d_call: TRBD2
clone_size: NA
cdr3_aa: CASSISGGYEQFF
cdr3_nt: TGTGCCAGTAGTATTAGCGGGGGTTATGAGCAGTTCTTC

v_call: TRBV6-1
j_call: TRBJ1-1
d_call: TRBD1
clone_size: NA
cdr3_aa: CACATGGILNTEAFF
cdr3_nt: TGTGCCTGCGCGACAGGGGGCATTCTGAACACTGAAGCTTTCTTT

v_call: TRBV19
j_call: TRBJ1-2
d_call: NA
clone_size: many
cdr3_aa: CASNSQEAGGVKYGYTF
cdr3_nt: TGTGCCAGTAATTCCCAAGAGGCGGGGGGAGTAAAATATGGCTACACCTTC

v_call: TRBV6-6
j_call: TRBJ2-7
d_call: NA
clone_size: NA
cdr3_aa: CASSYSGEQYF
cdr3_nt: TGTGCCAGCAGTTATTCGGGGGAGCAGTACTTC

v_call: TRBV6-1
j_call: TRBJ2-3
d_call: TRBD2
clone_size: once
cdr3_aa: CASSGGGLNPSTDTQYF
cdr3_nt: TGTGCCAGCAGTGGGGGGGGTCTCAACCCCAGCACAGATACGCAGTATTTT

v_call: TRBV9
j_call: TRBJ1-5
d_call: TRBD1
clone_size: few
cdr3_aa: CASSVEGVTGYYSNQPQHF
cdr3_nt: TGTGCCAGCAGCGTAGAAGGGGTGACAGGGTATTATAGCAATCAGCCCCAGCATTTT

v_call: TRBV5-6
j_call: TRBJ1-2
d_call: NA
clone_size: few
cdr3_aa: CASSFEEYGYTF
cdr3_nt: TGTGCCAGCAGCTTTGAGGAGTATGGCTACACCTTC

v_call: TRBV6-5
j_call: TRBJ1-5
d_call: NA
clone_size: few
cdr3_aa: CASSIESYQPQHF
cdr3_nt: TGTGCCAGCAGTATCGAGAGTTATCAGCCCCAGCATTTT

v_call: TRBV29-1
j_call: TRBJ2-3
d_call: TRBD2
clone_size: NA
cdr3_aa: CSAESGRGDTDTQYF
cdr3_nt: TGCAGCGCGGAGTCAGGACGGGGGGACACAGATACGCAGTATTTT

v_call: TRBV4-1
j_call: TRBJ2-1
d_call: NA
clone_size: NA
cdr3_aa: CASSLGDQGYNEQFF
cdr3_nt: TGCGCCAGCAGCCTGGGGGACCAGGGGTACAATGAGCAGTTCTTC

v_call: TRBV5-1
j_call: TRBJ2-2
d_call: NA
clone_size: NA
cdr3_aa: CASGTQGRVTGELFF
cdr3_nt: TGCGCCAGCGGGACCCAGGGGCGAGTCACCGGGGAGCTGTTTTTT

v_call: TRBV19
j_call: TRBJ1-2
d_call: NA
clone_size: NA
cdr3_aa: CASSMYFRTASNYGYTF
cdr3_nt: TGTGCCAGTAGCATGTATTTCCGGACAGCGTCTAACTATGGCTACACCTTC

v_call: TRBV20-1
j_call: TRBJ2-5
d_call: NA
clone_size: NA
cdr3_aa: CSAKEEETQYF
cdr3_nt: TGCAGTGCTAAAGAAGAGGAGACCCAGTACTTC

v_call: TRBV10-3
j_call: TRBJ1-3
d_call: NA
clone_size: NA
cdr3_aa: CAISESGTSGNTIYF
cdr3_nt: TGTGCCATCAGTGAGTCCGGTACTTCTGGAAACACCATATATTTT

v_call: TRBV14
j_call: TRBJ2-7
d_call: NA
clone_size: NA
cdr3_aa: CASSPRRQAVTYEQYF
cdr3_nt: TGTGCCAGCAGCCCGAGACGACAGGCGGTTACCTACGAGCAGTACTTC

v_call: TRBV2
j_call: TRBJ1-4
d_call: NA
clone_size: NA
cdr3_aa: CASSEAQGGKLFF
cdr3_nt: TGTGCCAGCAGTGAAGCACAGGGTGGAAAACTGTTTTTT

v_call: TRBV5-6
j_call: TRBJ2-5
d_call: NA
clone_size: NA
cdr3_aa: CASSFGIQETQYF
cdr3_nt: TGTGCCAGCAGCTTCGGGATTCAAGAGACCCAGTACTTC

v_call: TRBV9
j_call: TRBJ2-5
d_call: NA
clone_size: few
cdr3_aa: CASSPRGAVQETQYF
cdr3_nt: TGTGCCAGCAGCCCCCGCGGGGCGGTCCAAGAGACCCAGTACTTC

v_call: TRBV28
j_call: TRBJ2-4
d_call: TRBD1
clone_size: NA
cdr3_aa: CASLGTGKNIQYF
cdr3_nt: TGTGCCAGCCTTGGGACAGGGAAAAACATTCAGTACTTC

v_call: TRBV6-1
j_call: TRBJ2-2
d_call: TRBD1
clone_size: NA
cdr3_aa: CASRRTGTNTGELFF
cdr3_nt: TGTGCCAGCAGGAGGACAGGAACGAACACCGGGGAGCTGTTTTTT

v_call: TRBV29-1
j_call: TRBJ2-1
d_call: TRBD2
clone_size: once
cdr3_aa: CSVGGTSGGETFF
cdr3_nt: TGCAGCGTTGGGGGGACTAGCGGGGGGGAGACGTTCTTC

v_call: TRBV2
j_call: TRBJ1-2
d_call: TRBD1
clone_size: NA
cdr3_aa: CASSGGTGGRYGYTF
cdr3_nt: TGTGCCAGCAGTGGGGGGACAGGGGGCCGGTATGGCTACACCTTC

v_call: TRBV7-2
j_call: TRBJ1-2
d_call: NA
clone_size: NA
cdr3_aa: CASSPTPGNYGYTF
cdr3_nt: TGTGCCAGCAGCCCAACGCCAGGGAACTATGGCTACACCTTC

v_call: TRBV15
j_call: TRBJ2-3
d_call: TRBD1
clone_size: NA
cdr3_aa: CATSRRQGPFTDTQYF
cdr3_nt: TGTGCCACCAGCAGAAGACAGGGACCTTTCACAGATACGCAGTATTTT

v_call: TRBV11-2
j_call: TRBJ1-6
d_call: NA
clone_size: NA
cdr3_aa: CASSPSGTYNSPLHF
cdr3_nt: TGTGCCAGCAGCCCCTCAGGGACCTATAATTCACCCCTCCACTTT

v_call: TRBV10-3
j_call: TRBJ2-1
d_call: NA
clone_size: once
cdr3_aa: CAISEVRGGPNEQFF
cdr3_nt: TGTGCCATCAGTGAAGTGAGGGGGGGCCCCAATGAGCAGTTCTTC

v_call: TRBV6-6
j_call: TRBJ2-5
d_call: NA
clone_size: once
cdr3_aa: CASSYLQETQYF
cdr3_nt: TGTGCCAGCAGCTACCTCCAAGAGACCCAGTACTTC

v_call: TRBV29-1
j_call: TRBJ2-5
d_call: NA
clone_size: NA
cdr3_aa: CSAKGGAGETQYF
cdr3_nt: TGCAGCGCAAAAGGTGGGGCCGGGGAGACCCAGTACTTC

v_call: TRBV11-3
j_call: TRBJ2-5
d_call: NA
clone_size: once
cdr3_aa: CASSLGAVGGGEETQYF
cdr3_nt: TGTGCCAGCAGCTTAGGAGCGGTGGGGGGTGGCGAAGAGACCCAGTACTTC

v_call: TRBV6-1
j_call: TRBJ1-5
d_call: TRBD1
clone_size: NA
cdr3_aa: CASSETGSMPQHF
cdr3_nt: TGTGCCAGCAGTGAGACAGGGTCCATGCCCCAGCATTTT

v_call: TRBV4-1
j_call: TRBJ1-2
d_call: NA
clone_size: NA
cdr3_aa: CASSQDPDPGAYGYTF
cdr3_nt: TGCGCCAGCAGCCAAGATCCCGATCCAGGGGCCTATGGCTACACCTTC

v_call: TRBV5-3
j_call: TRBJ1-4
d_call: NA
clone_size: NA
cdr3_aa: CARSSVQVTTNEKLFF
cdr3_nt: TGTGCCAGAAGCTCCGTACAGGTTACAACTAATGAAAAACTGTTTTTT

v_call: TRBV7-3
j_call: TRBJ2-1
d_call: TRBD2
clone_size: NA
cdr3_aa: CASSLNPGTSDYNEQFF
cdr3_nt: TGTGCCAGCAGCTTAAACCCAGGGACTAGCGATTACAATGAGCAGTTCTTC

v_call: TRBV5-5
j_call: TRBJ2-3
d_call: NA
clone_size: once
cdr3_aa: CASSLGLGDTDTQYF
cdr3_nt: TGTGCCAGCAGCTTGGGGCTAGGGGACACAGATACGCAGTATTTT

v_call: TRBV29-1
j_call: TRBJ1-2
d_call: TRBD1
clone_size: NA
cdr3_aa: CSVGRDRVRGYTF
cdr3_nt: TGCAGCGTTGGCCGGGACAGGGTTCGCGGCTACACCTTC

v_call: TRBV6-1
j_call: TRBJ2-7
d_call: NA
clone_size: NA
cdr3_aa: CASRNSYEQYF
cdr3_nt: TGTGCCAGCAGAAATAGCTACGAGCAGTACTTC

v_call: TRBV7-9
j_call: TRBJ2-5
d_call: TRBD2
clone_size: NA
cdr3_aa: CASSLRRGGRETQYF
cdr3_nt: TGTGCCAGCAGCTTAAGGCGGGGGGGCCGGGAGACCCAGTACTTC

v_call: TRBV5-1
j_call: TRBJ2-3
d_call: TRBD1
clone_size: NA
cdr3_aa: CASSFTGDKDTQYF
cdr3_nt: TGCGCCAGCAGCTTTACAGGGGACAAAGATACGCAGTATTTT